This entry features one T cell receptor (beta chain) sequence. This record belongs to a study of blood T cell repertoires in COVID-19. Study details: In each case, the material was cDNA or gDNA derived from T cells, B-cell-depleted T cells, or PBMCs.

In the authors' workflow: How many nucleated cells were present was estimated from reference gene primer amplification. Clones were sequenced by immunoSEQ multiplex PCR, and TCRdb holds only the in-frame ones, with some missing. The D gene and trimming were derived from the DNA, and the V and J assignments and clone size from that table. The sample has some 260,000 clones; around 84% are singletons. The CDR3 spans 15 residues. Germline V gene lookup returns CDR1 SGHTA and CDR2 FQGTGA. The V gene end was trimmed by 4 bases and the J gene end by 2 bases; junction bases not matched to a gene: 5. The sequenced sample was PBMCs or T cells enriched from blood (not recorded which). The gene calls are TRBV7-3 and TRBJ2-5, with TRBD2 matching 9 bases. This sequence originates from a man aged 25 to 40 with acute COVID-19. The CDR3 is CASSSPLAGQETQYF. As DNA, the CDR3 is TGTGCCAGCAGCTCGCCTCTAGCGGGACAAGAGACCCAGTACTTC.